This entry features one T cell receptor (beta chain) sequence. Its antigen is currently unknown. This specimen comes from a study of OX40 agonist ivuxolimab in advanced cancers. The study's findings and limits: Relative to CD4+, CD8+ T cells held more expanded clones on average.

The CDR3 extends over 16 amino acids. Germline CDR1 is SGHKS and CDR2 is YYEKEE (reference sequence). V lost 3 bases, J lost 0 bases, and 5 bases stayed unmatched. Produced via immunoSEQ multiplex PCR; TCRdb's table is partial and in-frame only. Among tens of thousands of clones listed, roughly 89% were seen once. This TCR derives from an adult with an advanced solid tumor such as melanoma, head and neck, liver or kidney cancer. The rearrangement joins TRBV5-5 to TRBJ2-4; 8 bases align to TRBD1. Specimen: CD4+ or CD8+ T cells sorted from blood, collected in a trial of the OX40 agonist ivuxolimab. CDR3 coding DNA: TGTGCCAGCAGCTCCGGACAGGGCCTAGCCAAAAACATTCAGTACTTC. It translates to CASSSGQGLAKNIQYF.